One and the same sample provided the 4 T cell receptor beta chains below, sequenced in a study of blood T cell repertoires in COVID-19. Some clones are missing from TCRdb's copy, which holds only in-frame ones; the method was immunoSEQ multiplex PCR. Here the sample spans about 67,000 clones, 80% to 90% being singletons. Sequencing was done on a sample of peripheral blood. The receptors were sampled from a man in his fifties or sixties with active COVID-19.

The chain combines TRBV18 with TRBJ2-4; 8 nucleotides line up with TRBD1. This CDR3 contains 15 residues. CDR1 and CDR2 (germline): KGHSH, LQKENI. J lost 7 bases, V lost 0 bases, and 5 bases had no gene match. The chain's CDR3 is CASSPPGQGLNIQYF. Here the CDR3 DNA reads TGTGCCAGCTCACCACCCGGACAGGGTTTGAACATTCAGTACTTC. Based on the CDR3 plus reference TRBV18 and TRBJ2-4, the full variable domain is NAGVMQNPRHLVRRRGQEARLRCSPMKGHSHVYWYRQLPEEGLKFMVYLQKENIIDESGMPKERFSAEFPKEGPSILRIQQVVRGDSAAYFCASSPPGQGLNIQYFGAGTRLSVL.

The rearrangement links TRBV7-9 to TRBJ2-1, with D tentatively TRBD2 (5 bases). Germline V gene lookup returns CDR1 SEHNR and CDR2 FQNEAQ (reference sequence). Trimming took off 1 base at V and 4 bases at J, with 8 bases between the two ends. The CDR3 runs to 14 residues. CDR3 sequence: CASSLDTSYNEQFF. Written as DNA, the CDR3 is TGTGCCAGCAGCTTAGATACTAGTTACAATGAGCAGTTCTTC.

This clone was picked up many times. The rearrangement links TRBV2 to TRBJ2-5; D uncertain. The CDR3 has 14 amino acids. V shed 3 bases and J shed 5 bases, with 13 bases lying between them. Per the germline V gene, CDR1 is SNHLY and CDR2 is FYNNEI. The CDR3 loop is CASSEVAVKETQYF. CDR3 sequence (DNA): TGTGCCAGCAGTGAGGTGGCAGTAAAGGAGACCCAGTACTTC.

This chain links TRBV13 with TRBJ2-5; TRBD2 agrees at 7 bases. Germline V gene data show CDR1 as PRHDT and CDR2 as FYEKMQ (reference sequence). Germline trimming cut 0 bases from V and 4 bases from J; bases unmatched to any gene: 2. CDR3 length: 14 residues. The CDR3: CASSLGAGAETQYF. The DNA for the CDR3 is TGTGCCAGCAGCTTAGGGGCGGGAGCAGAGACCCAGTACTTC.